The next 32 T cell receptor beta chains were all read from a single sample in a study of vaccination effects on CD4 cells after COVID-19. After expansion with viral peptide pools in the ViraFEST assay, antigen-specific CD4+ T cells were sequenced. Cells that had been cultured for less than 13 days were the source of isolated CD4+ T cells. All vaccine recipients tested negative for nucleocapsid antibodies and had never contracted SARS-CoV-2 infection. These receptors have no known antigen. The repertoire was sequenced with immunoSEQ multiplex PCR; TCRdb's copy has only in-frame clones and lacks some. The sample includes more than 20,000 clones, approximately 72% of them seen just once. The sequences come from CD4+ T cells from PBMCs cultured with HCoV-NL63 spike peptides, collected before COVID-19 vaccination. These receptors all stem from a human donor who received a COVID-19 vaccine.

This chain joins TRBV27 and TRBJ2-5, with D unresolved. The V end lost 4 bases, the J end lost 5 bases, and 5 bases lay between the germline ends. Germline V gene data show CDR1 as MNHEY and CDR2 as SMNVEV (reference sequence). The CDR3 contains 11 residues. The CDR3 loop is CASSSGETQYF. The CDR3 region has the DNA TGTGCCAGCAGTTCCGGTGAGACCCAGTACTTC.

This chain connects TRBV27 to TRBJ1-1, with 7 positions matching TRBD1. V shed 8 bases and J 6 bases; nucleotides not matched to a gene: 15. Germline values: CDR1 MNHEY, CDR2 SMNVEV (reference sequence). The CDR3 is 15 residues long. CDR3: CASPSPGGGGSEAFF. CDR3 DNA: TGTGCCAGCCCATCGCCTGGAGGAGGGGGCTCTGAAGCTTTCTTT.

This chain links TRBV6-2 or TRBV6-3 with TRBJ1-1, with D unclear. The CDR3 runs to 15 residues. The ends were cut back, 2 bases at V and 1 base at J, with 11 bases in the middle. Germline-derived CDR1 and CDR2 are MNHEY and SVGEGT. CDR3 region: CASSYMGNGNTEAFF. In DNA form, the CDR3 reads TGTGCCAGCAGTTACATGGGTAATGGGAACACTGAAGCTTTCTTT.

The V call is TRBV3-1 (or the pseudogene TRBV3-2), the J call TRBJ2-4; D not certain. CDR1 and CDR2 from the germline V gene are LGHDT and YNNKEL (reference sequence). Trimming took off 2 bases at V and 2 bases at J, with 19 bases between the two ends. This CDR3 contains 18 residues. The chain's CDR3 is CASSQSSFSGGSKNIQYF. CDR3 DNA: TGTGCCAGCAGCCAAAGTTCCTTTTCGGGCGGTTCCAAAAACATTCAGTACTTC.

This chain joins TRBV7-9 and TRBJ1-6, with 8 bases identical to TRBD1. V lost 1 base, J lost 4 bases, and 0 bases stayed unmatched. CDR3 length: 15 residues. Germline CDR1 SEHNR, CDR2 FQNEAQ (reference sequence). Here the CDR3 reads CASSLGQGYNSPLHF. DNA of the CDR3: TGTGCCAGCAGCTTAGGACAGGGGTATAATTCACCCCTCCACTTT. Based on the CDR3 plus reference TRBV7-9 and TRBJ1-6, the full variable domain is DTGVSQNPRHKITKRGQNVTFRCDPISEHNRLYWYRQTLGQGPEFLTYFQNEAQLEKSRLLSDRFSAERPKGSFSTLEIQRTEQGDSAMYLCASSLGQGYNSPLHFGNGTRLTVT.

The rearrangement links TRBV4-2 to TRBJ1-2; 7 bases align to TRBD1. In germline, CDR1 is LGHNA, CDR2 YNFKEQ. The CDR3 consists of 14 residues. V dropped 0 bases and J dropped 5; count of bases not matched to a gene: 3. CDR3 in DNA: TGTGCCAGCAGCCAAGATCGGACAGGATATGGCTACACCTTC. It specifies CASSQDRTGYGYTF.

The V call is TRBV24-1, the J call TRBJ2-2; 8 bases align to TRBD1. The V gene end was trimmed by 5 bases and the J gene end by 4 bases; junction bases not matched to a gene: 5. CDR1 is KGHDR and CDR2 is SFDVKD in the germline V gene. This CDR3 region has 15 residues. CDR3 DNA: TGTGCCACCAGTGGTACCGGGACAGGCACCGGGGAGCTGTTTTTT. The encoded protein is CATSGTGTGTGELFF.

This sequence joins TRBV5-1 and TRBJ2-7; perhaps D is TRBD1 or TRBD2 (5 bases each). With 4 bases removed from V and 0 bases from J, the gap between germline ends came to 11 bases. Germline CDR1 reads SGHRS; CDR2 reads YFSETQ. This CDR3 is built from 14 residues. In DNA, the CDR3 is TGCGCCAGCAGCCGGGACCCCGGCTCCTACGAGCAGTACTTC. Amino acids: CASSRDPGSYEQYF.

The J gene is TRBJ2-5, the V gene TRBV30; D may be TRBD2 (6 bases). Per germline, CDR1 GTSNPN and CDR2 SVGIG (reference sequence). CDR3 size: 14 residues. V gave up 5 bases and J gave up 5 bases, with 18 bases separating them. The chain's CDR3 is CAWAPGAAGETQYF. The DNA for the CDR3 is TGTGCCTGGGCCCCCGGGGCCGCGGGGGAGACCCAGTACTTC.

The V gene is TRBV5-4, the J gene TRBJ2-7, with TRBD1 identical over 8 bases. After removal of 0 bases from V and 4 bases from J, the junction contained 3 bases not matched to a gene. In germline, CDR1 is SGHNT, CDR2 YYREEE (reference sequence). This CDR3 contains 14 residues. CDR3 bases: TGTGCCAGCAGCTTGGGAGACAGGGGTTACGAGCAGTACTTC. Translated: CASSLGDRGYEQYF.

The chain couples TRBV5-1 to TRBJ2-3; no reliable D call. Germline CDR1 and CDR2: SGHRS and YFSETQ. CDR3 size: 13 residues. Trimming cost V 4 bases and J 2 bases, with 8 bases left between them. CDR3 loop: CASSPLFTDTQYF. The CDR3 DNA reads TGCGCCAGCAGCCCCCTCTTCACAGATACGCAGTATTTT.

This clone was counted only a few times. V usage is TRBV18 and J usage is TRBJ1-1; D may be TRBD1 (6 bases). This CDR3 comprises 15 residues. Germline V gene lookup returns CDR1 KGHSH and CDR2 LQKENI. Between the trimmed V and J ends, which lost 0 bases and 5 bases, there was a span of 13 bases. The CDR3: CASSPPNRAYTEAFF. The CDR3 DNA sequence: TGTGCCAGCTCACCACCGAACAGGGCTTATACTGAAGCTTTCTTT. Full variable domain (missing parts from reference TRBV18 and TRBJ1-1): NAGVMQNPRHLVRRRGQEARLRCSPMKGHSHVYWYRQLPEEGLKFMVYLQKENIIDESGMPKERFSAEFPKEGPSILRIQQVVRGDSAAYFCASSPPNRAYTEAFFGQGTRLTVV.

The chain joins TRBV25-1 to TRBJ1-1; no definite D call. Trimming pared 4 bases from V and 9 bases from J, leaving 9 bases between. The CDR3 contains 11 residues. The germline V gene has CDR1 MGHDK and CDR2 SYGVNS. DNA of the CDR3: TGTGCCAGCAGTGGGCCCTATCAAGCTTTCTTT. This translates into CASSGPYQAFF.

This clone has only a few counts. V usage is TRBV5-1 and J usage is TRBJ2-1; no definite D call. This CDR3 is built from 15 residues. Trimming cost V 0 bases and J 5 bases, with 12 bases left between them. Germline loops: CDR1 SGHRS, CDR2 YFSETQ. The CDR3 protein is CASSLEAQANNEQFF. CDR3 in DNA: TGCGCCAGCAGCTTGGAGGCGCAGGCGAACAATGAGCAGTTCTTC.

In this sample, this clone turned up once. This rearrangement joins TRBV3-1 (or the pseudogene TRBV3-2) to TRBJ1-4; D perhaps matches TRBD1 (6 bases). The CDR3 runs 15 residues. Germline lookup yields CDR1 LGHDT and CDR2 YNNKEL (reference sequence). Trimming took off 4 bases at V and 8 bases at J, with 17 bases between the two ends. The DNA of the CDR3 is TGTGCCAGCAGCCGCCGTGGGGGGCGGGGGGAAAAACTGTTTTTT. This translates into CASSRRGGRGEKLFF.

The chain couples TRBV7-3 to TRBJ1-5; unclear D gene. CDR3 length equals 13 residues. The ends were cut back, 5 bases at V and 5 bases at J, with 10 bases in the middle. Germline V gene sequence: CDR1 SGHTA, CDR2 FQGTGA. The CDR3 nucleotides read TGTGCCAGCAGCCCAACTGCGGATCAGCCCCAGCATTTT. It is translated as CASSPTADQPQHF. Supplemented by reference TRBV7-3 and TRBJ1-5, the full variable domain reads GAGVSQTPSNKVTEKGKYVELRCDPISGHTALYWYRQSLGQGPEFLIYFQGTGAADDSGLPNDRFFAVRPEGSVSTLKIQRTERGDSAVYLCASSPTADQPQHFGDGTRLSIL.

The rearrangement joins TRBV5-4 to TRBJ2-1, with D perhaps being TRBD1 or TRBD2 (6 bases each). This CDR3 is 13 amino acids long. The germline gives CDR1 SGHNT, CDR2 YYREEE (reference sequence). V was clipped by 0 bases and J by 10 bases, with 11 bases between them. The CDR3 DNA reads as TGTGCCAGCAGCTTGGTGGGGGGCAACGAGCAGTTCTTC. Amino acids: CASSLVGGNEQFF.

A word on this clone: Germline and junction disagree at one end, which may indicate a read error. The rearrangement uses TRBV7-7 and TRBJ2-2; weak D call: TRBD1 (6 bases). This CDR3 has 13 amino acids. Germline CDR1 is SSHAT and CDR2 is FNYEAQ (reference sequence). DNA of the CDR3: TGTGCTAGCAGCTCATCAGGGGCCGGGGAGCTGTTTTTT. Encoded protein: CASSSSGAGELFF.

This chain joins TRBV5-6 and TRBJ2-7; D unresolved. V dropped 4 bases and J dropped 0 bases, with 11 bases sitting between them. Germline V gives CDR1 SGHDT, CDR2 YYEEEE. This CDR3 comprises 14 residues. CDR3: CASSPWGYSYEQYF. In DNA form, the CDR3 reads TGTGCCAGCAGCCCTTGGGGATACTCCTACGAGCAGTACTTC.

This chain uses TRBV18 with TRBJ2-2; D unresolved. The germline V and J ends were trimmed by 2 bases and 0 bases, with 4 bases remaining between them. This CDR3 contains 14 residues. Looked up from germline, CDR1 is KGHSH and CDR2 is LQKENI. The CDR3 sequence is CASSPGTNTGELFF. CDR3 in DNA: TGTGCCAGCTCACCAGGGACGAACACCGGGGAGCTGTTTTTT.

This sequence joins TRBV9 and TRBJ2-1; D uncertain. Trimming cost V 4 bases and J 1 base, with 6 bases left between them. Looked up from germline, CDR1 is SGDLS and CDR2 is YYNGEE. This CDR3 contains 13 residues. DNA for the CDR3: TGTGCCAGCAGCCCCCAATCCTACAATGAGCAGTTCTTC. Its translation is CASSPQSYNEQFF.

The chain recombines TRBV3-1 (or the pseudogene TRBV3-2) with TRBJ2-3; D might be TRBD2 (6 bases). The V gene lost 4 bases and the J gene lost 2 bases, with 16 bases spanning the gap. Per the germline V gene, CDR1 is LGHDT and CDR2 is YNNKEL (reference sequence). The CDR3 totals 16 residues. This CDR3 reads CASSRVRSGHTDTQYF. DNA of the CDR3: TGTGCCAGCAGCCGAGTCAGGAGCGGGCACACAGATACGCAGTATTTT.

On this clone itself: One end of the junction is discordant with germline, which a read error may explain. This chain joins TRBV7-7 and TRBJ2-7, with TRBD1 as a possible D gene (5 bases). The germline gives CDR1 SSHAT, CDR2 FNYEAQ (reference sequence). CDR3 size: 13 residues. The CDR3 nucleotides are TGTGCTAGCAGCCGTGACAGAGGCGACGAGCAGTACTTC. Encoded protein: CASSRDRGDEQYF. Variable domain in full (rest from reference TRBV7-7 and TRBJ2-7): GAGVSQSPRYKVTKRGQDVTLRCDPISSHATLYWYQQALGQGPEFLTYFNYEAQPDKSGLPSDRFSAERPEGSISTLTIQRTEQRDSAMYRCASSRDRGDEQYFGPGTRLTVT.

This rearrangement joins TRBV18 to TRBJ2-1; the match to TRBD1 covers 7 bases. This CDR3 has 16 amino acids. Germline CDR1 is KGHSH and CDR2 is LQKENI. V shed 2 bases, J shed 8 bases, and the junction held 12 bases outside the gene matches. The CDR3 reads CASSPNRFWQGDEQFF. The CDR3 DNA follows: TGTGCCAGCTCACCAAACCGCTTTTGGCAGGGGGATGAGCAGTTCTTC.

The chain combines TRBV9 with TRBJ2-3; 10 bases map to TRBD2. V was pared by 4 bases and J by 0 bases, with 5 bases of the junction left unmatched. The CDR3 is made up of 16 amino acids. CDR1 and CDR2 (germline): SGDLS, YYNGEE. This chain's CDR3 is CASSLGLADSTDTQYF. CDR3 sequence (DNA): TGTGCCAGCAGCCTCGGACTAGCGGATAGCACAGATACGCAGTATTTT. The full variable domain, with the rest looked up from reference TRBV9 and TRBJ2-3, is DSGVTQTPKHLITATGQRVTLRCSPRSGDLSVYWYQQSLDQGLQFLIQYYNGEERAKGNILERFSAQQFPDLHSELNLSSLELGDSALYFCASSLGLADSTDTQYFGPGTRLTVL.

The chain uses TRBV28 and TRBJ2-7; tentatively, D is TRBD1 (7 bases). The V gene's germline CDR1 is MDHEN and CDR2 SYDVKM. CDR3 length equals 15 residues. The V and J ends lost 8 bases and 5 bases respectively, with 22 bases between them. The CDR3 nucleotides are TGTGCCAGCCGCGGACAGGCATCATGGGAGGACGAGCAGTACTTC. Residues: CASRGQASWEDEQYF.

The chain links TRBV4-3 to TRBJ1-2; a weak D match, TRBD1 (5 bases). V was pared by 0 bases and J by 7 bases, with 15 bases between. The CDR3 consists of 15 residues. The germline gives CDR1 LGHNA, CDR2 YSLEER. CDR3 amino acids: CASSQDTGLMGGYTF. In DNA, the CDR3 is TGCGCCAGCAGCCAAGACACAGGACTTATGGGTGGCTACACCTTC.

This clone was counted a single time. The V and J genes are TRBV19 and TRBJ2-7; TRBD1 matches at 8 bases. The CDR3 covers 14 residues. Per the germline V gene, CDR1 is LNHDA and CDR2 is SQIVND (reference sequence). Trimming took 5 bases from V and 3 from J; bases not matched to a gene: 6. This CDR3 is CASSPQGAFYEQYF. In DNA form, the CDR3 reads TGTGCCAGTAGTCCCCAGGGGGCATTCTACGAGCAGTACTTC.

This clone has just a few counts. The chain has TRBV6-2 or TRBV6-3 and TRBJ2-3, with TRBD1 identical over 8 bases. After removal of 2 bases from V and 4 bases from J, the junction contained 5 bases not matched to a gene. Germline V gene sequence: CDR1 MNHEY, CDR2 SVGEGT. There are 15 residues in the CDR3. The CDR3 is CASSYGRGRPDTQYF. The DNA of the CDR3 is TGTGCCAGCAGTTACGGCAGGGGGCGACCAGATACGCAGTATTTT.

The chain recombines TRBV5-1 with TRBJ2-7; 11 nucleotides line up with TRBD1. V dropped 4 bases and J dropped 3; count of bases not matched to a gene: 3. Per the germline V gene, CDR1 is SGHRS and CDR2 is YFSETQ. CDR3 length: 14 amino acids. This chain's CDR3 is CASSVGQGGYEQYF. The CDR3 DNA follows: TGCGCCAGCAGCGTGGGACAGGGGGGCTACGAGCAGTACTTC.

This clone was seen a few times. The CDR3 DNA reads as TGTGCCAGCAGCTTCCAGGGGATCGCTCAGCCCCAGCATTTT. This gives the protein CASSFQGIAQPQHF. The chain recombines TRBV5-4 with TRBJ1-5; maybe TRBD1 (6 bases). Germline V lookup: CDR1 SGHNT, CDR2 YYREEE (reference sequence). Trimming took off 2 bases at V and 6 bases at J, with 12 bases between the two ends. The CDR3 has 14 residues.

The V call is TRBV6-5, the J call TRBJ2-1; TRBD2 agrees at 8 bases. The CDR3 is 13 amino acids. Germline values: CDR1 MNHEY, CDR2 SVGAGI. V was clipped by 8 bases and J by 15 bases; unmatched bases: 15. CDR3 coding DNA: TGTGCCAGCGGACAAAATAGGGGGACTAGTCTGTTCTTC. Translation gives CASGQNRGTSLFF.